These T cell receptor beta chains were read from a single sample in a study of blood T cell repertoires in COVID-19. Assay used: immunoSEQ multiplex PCR; TCRdb lists only in-frame clones, some missing. The profile covers about 200,000 clones, with 70% to 90% appearing a single time and around 4.5% taken by the ten largest. Sequencing used peripheral blood. Source of these receptors: a middle-aged man with acute or convalescent COVID-19. CDR3s include the opening cysteine and the closing phenylalanine or tryptophan. The D gene is left open where the match is weak. Clone size is given for some rows only: seen once, a few or many times, or a class if the clone is expanded.

CDR3nt: TGCGCCAGCAGCTTCACCGGCCCCGCGGGTGACACCATATATTTT; CDR3aa: CASSFTGPAGDTIYF; d_gene: .; abundance: once; v_gene: TRBV5-1; j_gene: TRBJ1-3
CDR3nt: TGCGCCAGCAGCTTGGGAACTCCTACAGATACGCAGTATTTT; CDR3aa: CASSLGTPTDTQYF; d_gene: .; abundance: .; v_gene: TRBV5-1; j_gene: TRBJ2-3
CDR3nt: TGTGCCAGCTCACCACAGGCGGAAAACACTGAAGCTTTCTTT; CDR3aa: CASSPQAENTEAFF; d_gene: .; abundance: .; v_gene: TRBV18; j_gene: TRBJ1-1
CDR3nt: TGTGCCAGCAGTGATAGGGGTCTTTATGGCTACACCTTC; CDR3aa: CASSDRGLYGYTF; d_gene: .; abundance: .; v_gene: TRBV6-1; j_gene: TRBJ1-2
CDR3nt: TGTGCCAGTGGGAGGATCAATCTGGCCCAGCATTTT; CDR3aa: CASGRINLAQHF; d_gene: .; abundance: .; v_gene: TRBV19; j_gene: TRBJ1-5
CDR3nt: TGTGCCAGCAGCCACATACAGGGACCTTCCCAAGACAATGAGCAGTTCTTC; CDR3aa: CASSHIQGPSQDNEQFF; d_gene: .; abundance: .; v_gene: TRBV3-1/TRBV3-2; j_gene: TRBJ2-1
CDR3nt: TGTGCCAGCAGCGGCCAGGGAGGTGACGAAAAACTGTTTTTT; CDR3aa: CASSGQGGDEKLFF; d_gene: .; abundance: few; v_gene: TRBV7-2; j_gene: TRBJ1-4
CDR3nt: TGCAGCGTCGCGGACAGGGGGAACTATGGCTACACCTTC; CDR3aa: CSVADRGNYGYTF; d_gene: TRBD1; abundance: .; v_gene: TRBV29-1; j_gene: TRBJ1-2
CDR3nt: TGTGCCAGCAGCTTAGGCCGGGGGGGCCTGTCATACAATGAGCAGTTCTTC; CDR3aa: CASSLGRGGLSYNEQFF; d_gene: TRBD2; abundance: .; v_gene: TRBV11-2; j_gene: TRBJ2-1
CDR3nt: TGCGCCAGCAGCTTGGCCTTAAGGGGGCTGGTGAACACTGAAGCTTTCTTT; CDR3aa: CASSLALRGLVNTEAFF; d_gene: TRBD1; abundance: .; v_gene: TRBV5-1; j_gene: TRBJ1-1
CDR3nt: TGTGCCAGCAATCAGGGGGTCCCTGGAAACACCATATATTTT; CDR3aa: CASNQGVPGNTIYF; d_gene: TRBD1; abundance: .; v_gene: TRBV6-6; j_gene: TRBJ1-3
CDR3nt: TGCGCCAGCAGCTCGGCCCTTCCGGGAGCCTCTGGGGCCAACGTCCTGACTTTC; CDR3aa: CASSSALPGASGANVLTF; d_gene: .; abundance: .; v_gene: TRBV5-1; j_gene: TRBJ2-6
CDR3nt: TGTGCCAGCAGTTACTCTGAAGGGGCTCTCGATGGCTACACCTTC; CDR3aa: CASSYSEGALDGYTF; d_gene: .; abundance: few; v_gene: TRBV6-6; j_gene: TRBJ1-2
CDR3nt: TGTGCCAGCAGTGAAGCATTCGGGGTTCGTCGCGGCTACACCTTC; CDR3aa: CASSEAFGVRRGYTF; d_gene: .; abundance: .; v_gene: TRBV2; j_gene: TRBJ1-2
CDR3nt: TGTGCCAGCAGTGAAGCGGCAGGATTTTTGCGTGGCTACACCTTC; CDR3aa: CASSEAAGFLRGYTF; d_gene: .; abundance: .; v_gene: TRBV2; j_gene: TRBJ1-2
CDR3nt: TGCGCCAGCAGTGCCGACACCGACTATGGCTACACCTTC; CDR3aa: CASSADTDYGYTF; d_gene: .; abundance: .; v_gene: TRBV10-1; j_gene: TRBJ1-2
CDR3nt: TGTGCCAGCAGCGTGGGACAGGGGGGGTACACCGGGGAGCTGTTTTTT; CDR3aa: CASSVGQGGYTGELFF; d_gene: TRBD1; abundance: .; v_gene: TRBV9; j_gene: TRBJ2-2